This entry lists 21 T cell receptor beta chains sequenced from one sample in a study of T cell changes during pregnancy in multiple sclerosis. Using immunoSEQ multiplex PCR, the repertoire was profiled, and TCRdb retains in-frame clones only, with some absent. This sample has 40,000 or so clones, with more than 90% found just once. The sample consisted of peripheral blood, taken in the third trimester of pregnancy. These receptors all come from a female donor in good health, enrolled as a control in a pregnancy study.

The chain combines TRBV7-2 with TRBJ2-5, with D possibly matching TRBD1 (6 bases). The CDR3 spans 15 residues. Germline assignment: CDR1 SGHTA and CDR2 FQGNSA. Trimming cost V 1 base and J 1 base, with 10 bases left between them. CDR3 coding DNA: TGTGCCAGCAGCTTAGTGGACAGAGCCCAAGAGACCCAGTACTTC. Translation: CASSLVDRAQETQYF.

The chain carries TRBV30 and TRBJ1-5; weak D call: TRBD1 (5 bases). With 1 base removed from V and 4 bases from J, the gap between germline ends came to 11 bases. CDR3 length: 14 amino acids. Germline-derived CDR1 and CDR2 are GTSNPN and SVGIG (reference sequence). The CDR3 DNA reads TGTGCCTGGAGTGAGGGGCAGGGAAATCAGCCCCAGCATTTT. Amino acid sequence: CAWSEGQGNQPQHF.

This chain uses TRBV5-8 with TRBJ2-3; D may be TRBD1 (6 bases). CDR1 and CDR2 (germline): SGHTS, YDEGEE. The CDR3 sequence is 17 residues long. The V end lost 6 bases, the J end lost 2 bases, and 22 bases lay between the germline ends. The DNA for the CDR3 is TGTGCCAGCACAACCCCACTAGGGACACACCACACAGATACGCAGTATTTT. The encoded protein is CASTTPLGTHHTDTQYF.

The genes are TRBV9 and TRBJ2-2; possibly TRBD2 for D (5 bases). Trimming took 2 bases from V and 7 from J, leaving 6 bases between them. The CDR3 runs 12 residues. CDR1 SGDLS and CDR2 YYNGEE come from the germline V gene. CDR3 nucleotide sequence: TGTGCCAGCAGCGTTCGGGGCGGGGAGCTGTTTTTT. It encodes CASSVRGGELFF.

This chain joins TRBV28 and TRBJ1-2; D remains ambiguous. The ends were cut back, 1 base at V and 6 bases at J, with 6 bases in the middle. Germline lookup yields CDR1 MDHEN and CDR2 SYDVKM. The CDR3 runs 12 residues. CDR3 sequence: CASSLSRDGYTF. CDR3 coding DNA: TGTGCCAGCAGTTTATCGAGGGATGGCTACACCTTC.

As DNA, the CDR3 is TGTGCCACCAGCAGAGTGATCGGCAGGGATTACGAGCAGTACTTC. Translating gives CATSRVIGRDYEQYF. The chain is built from TRBV15 and TRBJ2-7; a weak D match, TRBD1 (5 bases). Germline CDR1 is LNHNV and CDR2 is YYDKDF (reference sequence). The V end was cut by 1 base, the J end by 4 bases, with 14 bases between. This CDR3 has 15 residues.

The chain combines TRBV27 with TRBJ1-4, with a tentative D call TRBD1 (5 bases). Trimming stripped 2 bases from V and 4 bases from J, with 11 bases between. The CDR3 length is 15 residues. The germline V gene has CDR1 MNHEY and CDR2 SMNVEV (reference sequence). CDR3 region: CASSLGAGINEKLFF. The CDR3 DNA reads TGTGCCAGCAGTTTAGGGGCAGGTATTAATGAAAAACTGTTTTTT.

This rearrangement joins TRBV9 to TRBJ1-1; 12 positions agree with TRBD1. The CDR3 is 14 amino acids. The V gene end was trimmed by 4 bases and the J gene end by 11 bases; junction bases not matched to a gene: 9. Germline CDR1 reads SGDLS; CDR2 reads YYNGEE. In DNA form, the CDR3 reads TGTGCCAGCAGCCCCGGGACAGGGGGCGCGGAGGCTTTCTTT. Protein product: CASSPGTGGAEAFF.

The chain carries TRBV4-1 and TRBJ1-6, with D possibly TRBD1 on 5 matching bases. The CDR3 length is 17 residues. V dropped 4 bases and J dropped 10 bases, with 23 bases sitting between them. CDR1 and CDR2 from the germline V gene are MGHRA and YSYEKL. The CDR3 bases are TGCGCCAGCAGCCTCTCCTCGGGCCGGGGGAGCGGGTCACCCCTCCACTTT. Translated: CASSLSSGRGSGSPLHF.

The chain combines TRBV7-8 with TRBJ2-1, with 9 nucleotides matching TRBD2. Germline V gene data show CDR1 as SGHVS and CDR2 as FQNEAQ. The CDR3 runs 16 residues. V dropped 3 bases and J dropped 1; count of bases not matched to a gene: 4. The CDR3 DNA is TGTGCCAGCAGCTTCCACAGCGGGAGGTCCTACAATGAGCAGTTCTTC. Encoded protein: CASSFHSGRSYNEQFF.

The V gene is TRBV14, the J gene TRBJ2-7, with D maybe TRBD1 (6 bases). Germline values: CDR1 SGHDN, CDR2 FVKESK. Trimming took off 5 bases at V and 5 bases at J, with 10 bases between the two ends. This CDR3 has 12 residues. This CDR3 is CASSSTGNEQYF. In DNA form, the CDR3 reads TGTGCCAGCAGCTCGACAGGAAACGAGCAGTACTTC.

This clone has only one observation. This rearrangement joins TRBV27 to TRBJ2-2, with TRBD1 matching over 7 bases. J lost 7 bases, V lost 5 bases, and 1 base had no gene match. The CDR3 sequence is 12 residues long. Germline CDR1 and CDR2: MNHEY and SMNVEV (reference sequence). The CDR3 here is CASSQGVGELFF. CDR3 DNA: TGTGCCAGCAGTCAGGGGGTCGGGGAGCTGTTTTTT.

The rearrangement joins TRBV7-6 to TRBJ2-3; D gene uncertain. Trimming left V 4 bases short and J 6 bases short, with 11 bases between. Germline CDR1 and CDR2: SGHVS and FNYEAQ. The CDR3 is 13 residues long. The CDR3 DNA is TGTGCCAGCAGCTCCCTCATCGGTGATACGCAGTATTTT. Its translation: CASSSLIGDTQYF.

The chain joins TRBV5-4 to TRBJ2-5, with D possibly matching TRBD2 (6 bases). The CDR3 spans 15 residues. Germline CDR1 SGHNT, CDR2 YYREEE (reference sequence). V shed 4 bases and J shed 3 bases, with 16 bases lying between them. DNA for the CDR3: TGTGCCAGCAGCCGATTTACCCCGGGGGAAGAGACCCAGTACTTC. Translation gives CASSRFTPGEETQYF.

The chain couples TRBV5-6 to TRBJ2-7, with 14 bases lining up with TRBD2. The trim removed 3 bases at V and 2 bases at J, leaving 1 base unmatched. The CDR3 runs to 15 residues. Germline assignment: CDR1 SGHDT and CDR2 YYEEEE. The CDR3 loop is CASSWTSGGPYEQYF. In DNA, the CDR3 is TGTGCCAGCAGCTGGACTAGCGGGGGGCCCTACGAGCAGTACTTC.

This clone was observed a single time. The rearrangement joins TRBV7-2 to TRBJ2-7, with D unresolved. The length of the CDR3 is 14 residues. CDR1 is SGHTA and CDR2 is FQGNSA in the germline V gene. V lost 5 bases and J 3 bases, leaving 14 bases between the germline ends. This CDR3 is CASSLGLELYEQYF. In DNA form, the CDR3 reads TGTGCCAGCAGCCTAGGGTTGGAGCTCTACGAGCAGTACTTC. Full variable domain (missing parts from reference TRBV7-2 and TRBJ2-7): GAGVSQSPSNKVTEKGKDVELRCDPISGHTALYWYRQSLGQGLEFLIYFQGNSAPDKSGLPSDRFSAERTGGSVSTLTIQRTQQEDSAVYLCASSLGLELYEQYFGPGTRLTVT.

V usage is TRBV7-2 and J usage is TRBJ1-6; D is ambiguous. Trimming stripped 2 bases from V and 0 bases from J, with 11 bases between. The germline V gene has CDR1 SGHTA and CDR2 FQGNSA. This CDR3 is built from 17 residues. The CDR3 coding sequence is TGTGCCAGCAGCTTATATGGTCCTAGCTCCTATAATTCACCCCTCCACTTT. Translation gives CASSLYGPSSYNSPLHF.

The CDR3 nucleotides read TGTGCCAGCAGCCGAGAGACAGGGGGCTACACCTTC. Amino acids: CASSRETGGYTF. The gene calls are TRBV11-2 and TRBJ1-2, with 7 positions matching TRBD1. The V gene end was trimmed by 5 bases and the J gene end by 8 bases; junction bases not matched to a gene: 5. Germline lookup yields CDR1 SGHAT and CDR2 FQNNGV. There are 12 residues in the CDR3.

V is TRBV5-1 and J is TRBJ2-7, with TRBD2 identical over 8 bases. Germline trimming cut 2 bases from V and 0 bases from J; bases unmatched to any gene: 7. The V gene's germline CDR1 is SGHRS and CDR2 YFSETQ. The CDR3 has 16 amino acids. The CDR3, as DNA: TGCGCCAGCAGCTTAAAACTAGCGGACTTCTCCTACGAGCAGTACTTC. Protein product: CASSLKLADFSYEQYF.

The chain has TRBV4-2 and TRBJ2-1, with D maybe TRBD1 (6 bases). The V end lost 1 base, the J end lost 4 bases, and 14 bases lay between the germline ends. The CDR3 has 16 residues. Germline V gene lookup returns CDR1 LGHNA and CDR2 YNFKEQ. CDR3 DNA sequence: TGTGCCAGCAGCCAAGGGGGTAGGGGGTGGTACAATGAGCAGTTCTTC. This encodes CASSQGGRGWYNEQFF.

This chain links TRBV18 with TRBJ2-7, with TRBD2 matching 16 bases. The junction had 6 bases not matched to a gene; V was cut back by 2 bases and J by 5 bases. Germline values: CDR1 KGHSH, CDR2 LQKENI. The CDR3 loop spans 17 amino acids. This chain's CDR3 is CASSPGTSGRETDEQYF. As DNA, the CDR3 is TGTGCCAGCTCACCAGGGACTAGCGGGAGGGAAACGGACGAGCAGTACTTC. Full variable domain (remainder filled in from reference TRBV18 and TRBJ2-7): NAGVMQNPRHLVRRRGQEARLRCSPMKGHSHVYWYRQLPEEGLKFMVYLQKENIIDESGMPKERFSAEFPKEGPSILRIQQVVRGDSAAYFCASSPGTSGRETDEQYFGPGTRLTVT.